Following are 19 T cell receptor beta chains from one sample sequenced in a study of blood T cell repertoires in COVID-19 (TCRdb year 2020). The library was obtained by the immunoSEQ multiplex PCR assay. Entries here come from immuneACCESS through TCRdb and include only in-frame sequences with V and J called. Some clones fail to appear in such tables; in the studies checked, an unresolved V gene covers under half of the shortfall, and the cause of the remainder is unknown. The sample table contains hundreds of thousands of clones; only one count was recorded for roughly 84% of them. The ten most abundant clones make up 5.5% to 7.5% of the sample. Sequences were obtained from PBMCs or T cells enriched from blood (not recorded which). All receptors come from a woman in her forties who had recovered from COVID-19.

The V and J genes are TRBV7-2 and TRBJ2-5, with 8 positions matching TRBD2. V dropped 5 bases and J dropped 4; count of bases not matched to a gene: 9. Per the germline V gene, CDR1 is SGHTA and CDR2 is FQGNSA. CDR3 length equals 15 residues. The CDR3 DNA reads as TGTGCCAGCAGCCCCCAAGCGGGAGCTTCAGAGACCCAGTACTTC. It codes for CASSPQAGASETQYF.

The V gene is TRBV28, the J gene TRBJ1-3; 7 positions agree with TRBD1. Germline V CDR1 and CDR2: MDHEN, SYDVKM. V was clipped by 6 bases and J by 3 bases; unmatched bases: 5. This CDR3 spans 14 amino acids. Written as DNA, the CDR3 is TGTGCCAGCAGAGGCAGGGGGATTGGAAACACCATATATTTT. This gives the protein CASRGRGIGNTIYF.

The rearrangement uses TRBV12-5 and TRBJ2-1; the D gene is possibly TRBD2 (6 bases). V was shortened by 0 bases and J by 6 bases, with 15 bases between the two germline ends. This CDR3 contains 16 residues. Germline V CDR1 and CDR2: LGHNT, FRNRAP. CDR3 coding DNA: TGTGCTAGTGGTTTGGTATTGGGGGGAGCGCCCAATGAGCAGTTCTTC. It codes for CASGLVLGGAPNEQFF.

This clone has just a few counts. V usage is TRBV29-1 and J usage is TRBJ1-2; D perhaps matches TRBD1 (5 bases). V lost 7 bases and J 7 bases, leaving 13 bases between the germline ends. The CDR3 runs 11 residues. Germline values: CDR1 SQVTM, CDR2 ANQGSEA. The CDR3, as DNA: TGCAGCGGCCTCGGGGGATCTGGCTACACCTTC. Its translation: CSGLGGSGYTF.

The chain joins TRBV28 to TRBJ1-6, with D possibly matching TRBD1 (5 bases). The CDR3 consists of 15 residues. Germline V lookup: CDR1 MDHEN, CDR2 SYDVKM. Trimming shortened V by 5 bases and J by 7 bases, and 15 bases separated the two germline ends. The CDR3 bases are TGTGCCAGCAGTACAAGACAGTACAGCAATTCACCCCTCCACTTT. Translated, it gives CASSTRQYSNSPLHF.

The chain links TRBV5-6 to TRBJ1-1; D remains ambiguous. From germline, CDR1 is SGHDT and CDR2 YYEEEE. The CDR3 is 14 residues long. Trimming removed 5 bases from V and 1 base from J, with 12 bases in between. CDR3 nucleotides: TGTGCCAGCAGGGTAGACACGCAGAACACTGAAGCTTTCTTT. This sequence encodes CASRVDTQNTEAFF.

As to this clone: The identical CDR3 is also encoded by other nucleotide sequences in the sample. This rearrangement joins TRBV19 to TRBJ1-5, with TRBD1 matching 7 bases. Trimming took 1 base from V and 4 from J; bases not matched to a gene: 1. The length of the CDR3 is 14 residues. Germline CDR1 and CDR2: LNHDA and SQIVND (reference sequence). Written as DNA, the CDR3 is TGTGCCAGTAGTATAGTCAGGGGGAATCAGCCCCAGCATTTT. This sequence encodes CASSIVRGNQPQHF. The full variable domain, completed using reference TRBV19 and TRBJ1-5, is DGGITQSPKYLFRKEGQNVTLSCEQNLNHDAMYWYRQDPGQGLRLIYYSQIVNDFQKGDIAEGYSVSREKKESFPLTVTSAQKNPTAFYLCASSIVRGNQPQHFGDGTRLSIL.

CDR3 residues: CSVDPRGGNTIYF. The DNA for the CDR3 is TGCAGCGTTGATCCCCGGGGTGGAAACACCATATATTTT. This chain uses TRBV29-1 with TRBJ1-3; D gene ambiguous. The CDR3 extends over 13 amino acids. Trimming took off 3 bases at V and 3 bases at J, with 9 bases between the two ends. CDR1 is SQVTM, CDR2 ANQGSEA, per germline.

The genes are TRBV5-5 and TRBJ1-1; a possible D gene is TRBD1 (6 bases). CDR1 and CDR2 from the germline V gene are SGHKS and YYEKEE (reference sequence). This CDR3 has 17 residues. V was pared by 2 bases and J by 0 bases, with 17 bases between. CDR3 protein: CASSLGSTGPVNTEAFF. CDR3 in DNA: TGTGCCAGCAGCTTAGGGTCGACAGGCCCCGTGAACACTGAAGCTTTCTTT.

This clone was seen repeatedly, ten times or more. The chain combines TRBV2 with TRBJ1-5; D is unclear. CDR1 and CDR2 (germline): SNHLY, FYNNEI. The CDR3 is 13 residues long. Trimming left V 3 bases short and J 7 bases short, with 10 bases between. This chain's CDR3 is CASSEGRRQPQHF. The CDR3 DNA is TGTGCCAGCAGTGAGGGTCGGAGGCAGCCCCAGCATTTT.

This clone was observed a few times. The rearrangement joins TRBV25-1 to TRBJ1-5; D call uncertain. This CDR3 is 14 amino acids long. Germline V CDR1 and CDR2: MGHDK, SYGVNS. Trimming stripped 2 bases from V and 3 bases from J, with 8 bases between. The CDR3 region is CASSENRDNQPQHF. The DNA of the CDR3 is TGTGCCAGCAGTGAAAACAGAGACAATCAGCCCCAGCATTTT. The full variable domain, in which reference TRBV25-1 and TRBJ1-5 provide the parts outside the CDR3, is EADIYQTPRYLVIGTGKKITLECSQTMGHDKMYWYQQDPGMELHLIHYSYGVNSTEKGDLSSESTVSRIRTEHFPLTLESARPSHTSQYLCASSENRDNQPQHFGDGTRLSIL.

The V and J genes are TRBV30 and TRBJ1-4; TRBD1 matches 7 bases. The CDR3 runs 16 residues. J gave up 4 bases and V 3 bases, and 11 bases lay outside the gene matches. The germline gives CDR1 GTSNPN, CDR2 SVGIG (reference sequence). CDR3 residues: CAWSPKGTVINEKLFF. CDR3 DNA: TGTGCCTGGAGCCCTAAGGGGACAGTGATTAATGAAAAACTGTTTTTT.

Notes on this clone: In the same sample, other DNA sequences code for this CDR3. The rearrangement uses TRBV7-2 and TRBJ1-3; TRBD1 is a possible D gene (5 bases). CDR3 length equals 14 residues. Per germline, CDR1 SGHTA and CDR2 FQGNSA. Trimming removed 3 bases at V and 4 bases at J, with 10 bases between. CDR3: CASSLTVSGNTIYF. In DNA form, the CDR3 reads TGTGCCAGCAGCTTGACAGTTTCAGGAAACACCATATATTTT.

This rearrangement joins TRBV27 to TRBJ2-3; 7 bases line up with TRBD2. V lost 5 bases to trimming and J lost 4 bases; unmatched junction nucleotides: 9. This CDR3 is built from 15 residues. Germline V lookup: CDR1 MNHEY, CDR2 SMNVEV (reference sequence). CDR3 in amino acids: CASSPAPAGADTQYF. In DNA form, the CDR3 reads TGTGCCAGCAGTCCCGCGCCCGCGGGAGCAGATACGCAGTATTTT.

The chain has TRBV3-1 (or the pseudogene TRBV3-2) and TRBJ2-1, with D possibly matching TRBD1 (6 bases). CDR1 is LGHDT, CDR2 YNNKEL, per germline (reference sequence). This CDR3 is built from 15 residues. V was pared by 2 bases and J by 0 bases, with 8 bases between. CDR3 loop: CASSQRQVSYNEQFF. The CDR3 DNA reads TGTGCCAGCAGCCAACGACAGGTCTCCTACAATGAGCAGTTCTTC.

V usage is TRBV15 and J usage is TRBJ2-5; TRBD2 matches 11 bases. Germline V gene lookup returns CDR1 LNHNV and CDR2 YYDKDF (reference sequence). There are 17 residues in the CDR3. V was clipped by 2 bases and J by 3 bases; unmatched bases: 8. In DNA, the CDR3 is TGTGCCACCAGCAGAAACCGGGGACTAGCGGATGAAGAGACCCAGTACTTC. Translation gives CATSRNRGLADEETQYF.

The V call is TRBV7-9, the J call TRBJ2-6, with 8 bases matching TRBD2. The CDR3 contains 17 residues. The trim removed 5 bases at V and 4 bases at J, leaving 10 bases unmatched. From germline, CDR1 is SEHNR and CDR2 FQNEAQ (reference sequence). CDR3 amino acids: CASSPARGGNGANVLTF. The CDR3 DNA is TGTGCCAGCAGCCCCGCACGGGGGGGTAACGGGGCCAACGTCCTGACTTTC. The whole variable domain, remainder taken from reference TRBV7-9 and TRBJ2-6, is DTGVSQNPRHKITKRGQNVTFRCDPISEHNRLYWYRQTLGQGPEFLTYFQNEAQLEKSRLLSDRFSAERPKGSFSTLEIQRTEQGDSAMYLCASSPARGGNGANVLTFGAGSRLTVL.

This chain links TRBV19 with TRBJ1-2, with a possible D match to TRBD1 (5 bases). Trimming left V 5 bases short and J 4 bases short, with 17 bases between. CDR3 length equals 15 residues. The germline V gene encodes CDR1 LNHDA and CDR2 SQIVND (reference sequence). The CDR3 protein is CASSLSSDSFYGYTF. The DNA of the CDR3 is TGTGCCAGTAGTCTTTCCTCCGACAGCTTCTATGGCTACACCTTC. The complete variable domain, with remaining parts taken from reference TRBV19 and TRBJ1-2, reads DGGITQSPKYLFRKEGQNVTLSCEQNLNHDAMYWYRQDPGQGLRLIYYSQIVNDFQKGDIAEGYSVSREKKESFPLTVTSAQKNPTAFYLCASSLSSDSFYGYTFGSGTRLTVV.

This rearrangement joins TRBV5-4 to TRBJ2-5; the match to TRBD1 covers 8 bases. The CDR3 contains 15 residues. The V gene's germline CDR1 is SGHNT and CDR2 YYREEE (reference sequence). Unmatched junction bases numbered 12, after V lost 6 bases and J lost 5 bases. This chain's CDR3 is CASNPGQGTGETQYF. CDR3 in DNA: TGTGCCAGCAACCCAGGACAGGGAACTGGGGAGACCCAGTACTTC.